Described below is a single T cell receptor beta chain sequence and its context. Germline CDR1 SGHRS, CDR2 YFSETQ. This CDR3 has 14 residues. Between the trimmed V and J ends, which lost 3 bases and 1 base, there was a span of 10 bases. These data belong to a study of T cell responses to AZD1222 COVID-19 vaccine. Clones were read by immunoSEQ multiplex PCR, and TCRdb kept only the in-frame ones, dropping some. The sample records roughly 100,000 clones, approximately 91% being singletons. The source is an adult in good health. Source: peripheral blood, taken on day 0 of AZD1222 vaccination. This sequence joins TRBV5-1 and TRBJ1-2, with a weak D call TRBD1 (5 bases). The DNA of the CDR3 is TGCGCCAGCAGCTGGGACGGCGGTAACTATGGCTACACCTTC. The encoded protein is CASSWDGGNYGYTF.